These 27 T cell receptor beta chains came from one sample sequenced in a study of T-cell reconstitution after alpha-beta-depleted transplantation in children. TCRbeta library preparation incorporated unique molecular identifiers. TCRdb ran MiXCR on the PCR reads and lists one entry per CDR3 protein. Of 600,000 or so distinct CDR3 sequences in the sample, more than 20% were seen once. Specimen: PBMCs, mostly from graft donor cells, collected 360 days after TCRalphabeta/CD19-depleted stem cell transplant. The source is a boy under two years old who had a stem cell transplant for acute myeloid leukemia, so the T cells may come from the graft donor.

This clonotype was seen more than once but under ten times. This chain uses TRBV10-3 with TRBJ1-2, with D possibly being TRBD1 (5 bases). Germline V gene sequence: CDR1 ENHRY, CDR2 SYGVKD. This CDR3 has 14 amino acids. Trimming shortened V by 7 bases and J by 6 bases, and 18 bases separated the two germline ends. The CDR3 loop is CAIMGDVGSDGYTF. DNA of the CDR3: TGTGCCATCATGGGGGACGTCGGGTCAGATGGCTACACCTTC.

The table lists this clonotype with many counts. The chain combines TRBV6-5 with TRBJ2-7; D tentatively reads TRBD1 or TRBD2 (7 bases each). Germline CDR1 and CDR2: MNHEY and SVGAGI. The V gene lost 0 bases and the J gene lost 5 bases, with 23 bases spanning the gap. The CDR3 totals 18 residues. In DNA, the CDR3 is TGTGCCAGCAGTTACTCGAGAGGGGAGGGGGCTGGTTTCGACGAGCAGTACTTC. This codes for CASSYSRGEGAGFDEQYF.

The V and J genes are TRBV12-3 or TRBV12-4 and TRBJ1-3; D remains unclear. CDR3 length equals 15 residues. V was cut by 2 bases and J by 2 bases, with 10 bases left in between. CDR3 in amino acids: CASSLRLIPGNTIYF. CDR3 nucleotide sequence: TGTGCCAGCAGTTTACGACTCATACCTGGAAACACCATATATTTT.

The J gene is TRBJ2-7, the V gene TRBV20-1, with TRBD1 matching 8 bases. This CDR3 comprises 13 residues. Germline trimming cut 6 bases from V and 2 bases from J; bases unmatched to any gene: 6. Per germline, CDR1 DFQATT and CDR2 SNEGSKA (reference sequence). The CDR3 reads CSARTGTAYEQYF. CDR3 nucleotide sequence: TGCAGTGCCCGGACAGGGACAGCCTACGAGCAGTACTTC.

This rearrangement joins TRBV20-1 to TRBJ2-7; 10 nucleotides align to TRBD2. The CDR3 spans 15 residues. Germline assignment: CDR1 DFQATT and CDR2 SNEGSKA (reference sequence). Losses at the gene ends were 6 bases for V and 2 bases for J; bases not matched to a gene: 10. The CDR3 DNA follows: TGCAGTGCCACGTTACCTCTAGCGGGGGCCTACGAGCAGTACTTC. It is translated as CSATLPLAGAYEQYF.

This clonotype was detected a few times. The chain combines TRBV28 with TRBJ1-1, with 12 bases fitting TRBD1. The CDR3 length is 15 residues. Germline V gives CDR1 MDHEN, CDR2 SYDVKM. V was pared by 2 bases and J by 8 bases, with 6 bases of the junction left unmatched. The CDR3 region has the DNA TGTGCCAGCAGTTTAGGGGGACAGGGGGCCGTCGAAGCTTTCTTT. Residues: CASSLGGQGAVEAFF.

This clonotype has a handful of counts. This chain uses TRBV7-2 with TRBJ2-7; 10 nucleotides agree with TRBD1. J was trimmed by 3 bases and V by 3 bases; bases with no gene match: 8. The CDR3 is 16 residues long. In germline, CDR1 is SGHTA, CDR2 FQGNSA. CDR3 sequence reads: CASSFVAGTGDYEQYF. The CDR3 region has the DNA TGTGCCAGCAGCTTCGTCGCCGGGACAGGGGACTACGAGCAGTACTTC.

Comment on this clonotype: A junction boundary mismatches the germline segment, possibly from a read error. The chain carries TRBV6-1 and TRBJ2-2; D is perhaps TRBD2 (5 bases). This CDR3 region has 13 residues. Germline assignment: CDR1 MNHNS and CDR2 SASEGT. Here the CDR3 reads CASSPLVTGELYF. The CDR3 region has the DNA TGTGCCAGCAGCCCATTGGTCACCGGGGAGCTGTATTTT.

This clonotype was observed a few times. The CDR3: CASSSGQGGYEQYF. DNA for the CDR3: TGTGCCAGCAGTTCAGGGCAGGGGGGCTACGAGCAGTACTTC. This rearrangement joins TRBV6-5 to TRBJ2-7; D is possibly TRBD1 (7 bases). The CDR3 spans 14 residues. V was shortened by 4 bases and J by 3 bases, with 13 bases between the two germline ends. Germline CDR1 is MNHEY and CDR2 is SVGAGI.

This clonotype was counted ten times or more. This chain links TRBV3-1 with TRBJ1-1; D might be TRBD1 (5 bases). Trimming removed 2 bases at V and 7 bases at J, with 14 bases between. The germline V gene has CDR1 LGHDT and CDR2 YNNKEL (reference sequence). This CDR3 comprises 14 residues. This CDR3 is CASSQTPSQGEAFF. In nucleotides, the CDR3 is TGTGCCAGCAGCCAAACTCCCAGCCAGGGTGAAGCTTTCTTT. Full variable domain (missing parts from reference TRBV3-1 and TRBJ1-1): DTAVSQTPKYLVTQMGNDKSIKCEQNLGHDTMYWYKQDSKKFLKIMFSYNNKELIINETVPNRFSPKSPDKAHLNLHINSLELGDSAVYFCASSQTPSQGEAFFGQGTRLTVV.

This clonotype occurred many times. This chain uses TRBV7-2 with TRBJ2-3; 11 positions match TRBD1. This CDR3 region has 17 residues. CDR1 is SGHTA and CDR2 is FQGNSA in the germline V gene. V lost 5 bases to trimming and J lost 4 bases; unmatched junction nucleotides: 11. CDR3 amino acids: CASSQVVGQGGPDTQYF. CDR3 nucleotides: TGTGCCAGCAGCCAAGTGGTGGGACAGGGGGGTCCAGATACGCAGTATTTT.

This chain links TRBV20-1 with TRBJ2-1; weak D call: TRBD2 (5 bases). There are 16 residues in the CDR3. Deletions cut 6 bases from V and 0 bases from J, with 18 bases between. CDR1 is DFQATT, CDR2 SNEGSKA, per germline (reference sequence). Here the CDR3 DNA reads TGCAGTGCGTCGCCCACGGGATTCTACTCCTACAATGAGCAGTTCTTC. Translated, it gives CSASPTGFYSYNEQFF.

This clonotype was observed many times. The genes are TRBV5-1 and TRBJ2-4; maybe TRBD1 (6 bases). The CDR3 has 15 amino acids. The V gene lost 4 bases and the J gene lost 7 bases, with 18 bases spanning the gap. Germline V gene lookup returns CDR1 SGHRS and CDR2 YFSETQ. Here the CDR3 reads CASSGITGMGNIQYF. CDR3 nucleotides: TGCGCCAGCAGCGGGATAACAGGGATGGGGAACATTCAGTACTTC.

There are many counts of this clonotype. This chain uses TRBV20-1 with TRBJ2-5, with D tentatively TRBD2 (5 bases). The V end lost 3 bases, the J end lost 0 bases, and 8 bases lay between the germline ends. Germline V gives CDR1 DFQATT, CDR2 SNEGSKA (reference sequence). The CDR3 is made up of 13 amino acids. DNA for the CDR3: TGCAGTGCTAGCCCTAGCCACCAAGAGACCCAGTACTTC. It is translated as CSASPSHQETQYF.

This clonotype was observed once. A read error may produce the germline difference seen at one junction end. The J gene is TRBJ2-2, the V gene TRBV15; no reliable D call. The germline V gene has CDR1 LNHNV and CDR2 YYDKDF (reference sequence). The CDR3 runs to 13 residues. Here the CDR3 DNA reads TGTGCCACCGAGGAAATGAACGCCGGGGAGCTGTTTTTT. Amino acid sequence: CATEEMNAGELFF.

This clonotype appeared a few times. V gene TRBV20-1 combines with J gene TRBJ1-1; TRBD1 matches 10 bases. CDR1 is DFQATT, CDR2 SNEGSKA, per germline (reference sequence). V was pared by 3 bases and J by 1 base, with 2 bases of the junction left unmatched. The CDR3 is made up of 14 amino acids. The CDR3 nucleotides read TGCAGTGCTAGCGGGGACAGGGGGAACACTGAAGCTTTCTTT. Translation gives CSASGDRGNTEAFF.

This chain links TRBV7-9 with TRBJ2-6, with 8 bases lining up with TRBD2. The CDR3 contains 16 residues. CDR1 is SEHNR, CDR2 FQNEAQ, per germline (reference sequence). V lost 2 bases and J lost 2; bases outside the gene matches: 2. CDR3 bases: TGTGCCAGCAGCTTAAACGGGAGGGCTGGGGCCAACGTCCTGACTTTC. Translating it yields CASSLNGRAGANVLTF. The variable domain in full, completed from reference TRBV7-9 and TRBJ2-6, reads DTGVSQNPRHKITKRGQNVTFRCDPISEHNRLYWYRQTLGQGPEFLTYFQNEAQLEKSRLLSDRFSAERPKGSFSTLEIQRTEQGDSAMYLCASSLNGRAGANVLTFGAGSRLTVL.

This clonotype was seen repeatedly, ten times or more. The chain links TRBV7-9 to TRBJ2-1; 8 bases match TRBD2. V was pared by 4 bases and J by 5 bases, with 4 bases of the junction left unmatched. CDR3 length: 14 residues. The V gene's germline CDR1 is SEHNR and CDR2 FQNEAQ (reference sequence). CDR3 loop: CASSSSGLDNEQFF. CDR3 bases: TGTGCCAGCAGCTCGTCGGGACTAGACAATGAGCAGTTCTTC.

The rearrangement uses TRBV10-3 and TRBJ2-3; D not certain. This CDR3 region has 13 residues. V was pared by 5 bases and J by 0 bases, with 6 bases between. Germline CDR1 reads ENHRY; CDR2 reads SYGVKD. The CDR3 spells CAISLGSTDTQYF. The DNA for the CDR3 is TGTGCCATCAGTCTTGGCAGCACAGATACGCAGTATTTT.

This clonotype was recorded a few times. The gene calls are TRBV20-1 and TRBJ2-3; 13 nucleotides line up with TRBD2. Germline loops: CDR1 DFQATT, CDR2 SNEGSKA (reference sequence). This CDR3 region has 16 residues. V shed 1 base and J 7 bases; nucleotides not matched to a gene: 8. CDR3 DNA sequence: TGCAGTGCTAGAGGTTGGACTAGCGGGGGACAGCATACGCAGTATTTT. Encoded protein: CSARGWTSGGQHTQYF.

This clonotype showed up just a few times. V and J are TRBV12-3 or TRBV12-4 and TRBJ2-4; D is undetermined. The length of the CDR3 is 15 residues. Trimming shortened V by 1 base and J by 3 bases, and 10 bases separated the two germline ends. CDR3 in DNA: TGTGCCAGCAGTTTAGTCCCGGCCAACAAAAACATTCAGTACTTC. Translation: CASSLVPANKNIQYF.

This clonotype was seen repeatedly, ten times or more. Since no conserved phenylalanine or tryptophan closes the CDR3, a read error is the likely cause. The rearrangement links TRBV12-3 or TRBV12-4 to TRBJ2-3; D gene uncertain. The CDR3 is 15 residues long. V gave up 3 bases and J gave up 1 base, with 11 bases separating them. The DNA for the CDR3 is TGTGCCAGCAGTTTGGAATCCGAGGGCACAGATACGCAGTATCTT. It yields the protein CASSLESEGTDTQYL.

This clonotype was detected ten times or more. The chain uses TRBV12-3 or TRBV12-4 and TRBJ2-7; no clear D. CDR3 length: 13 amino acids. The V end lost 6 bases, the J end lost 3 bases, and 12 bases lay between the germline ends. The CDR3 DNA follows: TGTGCCAGCAGGCCCCCAGGTATCTACGAGCAGTACTTC. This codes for CASRPPGIYEQYF.

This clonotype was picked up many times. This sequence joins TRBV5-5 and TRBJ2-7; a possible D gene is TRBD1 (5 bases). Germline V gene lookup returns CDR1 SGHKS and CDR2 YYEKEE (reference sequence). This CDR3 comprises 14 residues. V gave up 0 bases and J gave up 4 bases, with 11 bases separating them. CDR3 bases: TGTGCCAGCAGCTTGGGGCAGGGAAGTTACGAGCAGTACGTC. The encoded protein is CASSLGQGSYEQYV.

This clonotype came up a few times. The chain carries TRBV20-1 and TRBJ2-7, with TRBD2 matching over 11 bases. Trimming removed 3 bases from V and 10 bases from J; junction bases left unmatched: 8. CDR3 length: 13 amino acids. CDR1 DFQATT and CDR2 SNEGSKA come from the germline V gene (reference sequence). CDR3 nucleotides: TGCAGTGCTAGTTTAGCGGGGGGGCCGTTCCAGTACGTC. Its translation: CSASLAGGPFQYV.

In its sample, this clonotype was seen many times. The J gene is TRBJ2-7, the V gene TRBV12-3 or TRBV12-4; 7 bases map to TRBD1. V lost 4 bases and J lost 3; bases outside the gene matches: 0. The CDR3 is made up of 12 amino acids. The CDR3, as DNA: TGTGCCAGCAGTTGGGACAGCTACGAGCAGTACTTC. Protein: CASSWDSYEQYF.

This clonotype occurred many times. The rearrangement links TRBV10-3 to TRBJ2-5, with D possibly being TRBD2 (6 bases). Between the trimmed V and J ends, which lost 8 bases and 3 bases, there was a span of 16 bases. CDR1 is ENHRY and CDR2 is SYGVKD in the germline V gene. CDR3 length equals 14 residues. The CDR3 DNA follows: TGTGCCATCTCTACGGGGGATGGGGAAGAGACCCAGTACTTC. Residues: CAISTGDGEETQYF.